This T cell receptor (beta chain) comes out of a study of blood T cell repertoires in COVID-19. Study summary: PBMCs, B-cell-depleted T cells, or T cells provided the cDNA or gDNA that made up the material.

Exposed participants came across a COVID-19 case within 2 weeks before study entry. The CDR3 spans 14 residues. The germline CDR1 and CDR2 sequences are SEHNR and FQNEAQ (reference sequence). Trimming took off 2 bases at V and 2 bases at J, with 9 bases between the two ends. The authors' processing: Quantification of nucleated cells was approximated via reference gene primer amplification. Profiled with immunoSEQ multiplex PCR; TCRdb holds only in-frame clones, not every one. The V and J calls and the clone size are those of that table, but D and trimming were determined from the DNA. This sample has hundreds of thousands of clones, with 85% found just once.

Sequenced input: PBMCs or T cells enriched from blood (not recorded which). The source of this sequence is a woman aged 25 to 39 who had been exposed to COVID-19. The chain combines TRBV7-9 with TRBJ1-1, with D unclear. The CDR3 sequence is CASSLIQLNTEAFF. The CDR3 region has the DNA TGTGCCAGCAGCTTAATACAGCTCAACACTGAAGCTTTCTTT.